The 18 T cell receptor beta chains below come from one sample, sequenced in a study of regulatory T cells in long-lasting Graves disease. Investigators prepared the TCR beta libraries by applying iRepertoire HTBI primers and Arm-PCR of CDR3 regions. TCRdb used MiXCR to reprocess the multiplex PCR reads, holding one entry per CDR3 protein. Here the sample spans roughly 560,000 distinct CDR3 sequences, about 16% being singletons. Documented time point: newly diagnosed GD, antithyroid drugs for less than 3 months. Scientists built the TCR library using RNA that was extracted from PBMCs. These sequences were also reported in another study, on T cells in Graves' hyperthyroidism and ophthalmopathy.

The specimen comprised peripheral blood mononuclear cells (PBMCs), sampled at new diagnosis, from a patient treated with antithyroid drugs. Every receptor here comes from a woman aged 35-65 years with Graves disease.

The sample holds many counts of this clonotype. The chain is built from TRBV12-3 or TRBV12-4 and TRBJ2-1; weak D call: TRBD1 (6 bases). Deletions cut 5 bases from V and 8 bases from J, with 13 bases between. The CDR3 is made up of 13 amino acids. CDR3 region: CASSEIQGHEQFF. The CDR3 DNA is TGTGCCAGCAGTGAGATCCAGGGGCATGAGCAGTTCTTC.

This clonotype came up many times. The V and J genes are TRBV11-3 and TRBJ1-2, with 7 nucleotides matching TRBD1. Germline CDR1 is SGHNT and CDR2 is YENEEA. This CDR3 has 13 residues. Trimming took 7 bases from V and 4 from J; bases not matched to a gene: 6. The CDR3 sequence is CASNSGQAYGYTF. The CDR3 nucleotides read TGTGCCAGCAACTCAGGACAGGCCTATGGCTACACCTTC.

The chain carries TRBV18 and TRBJ1-6; D ambiguous. V was trimmed by 4 bases and J by 7 bases, leaving 14 bases between them. This CDR3 is built from 15 residues. CDR1 and CDR2 (germline): KGHSH, LQKENI. CDR3 nucleotide sequence: TGTGCCAGCTCACGCGGACCGTTGGGCAATTCACCCCTCCACTTT. Translated, it gives CASSRGPLGNSPLHF.

This clonotype showed up many times. The rearrangement links TRBV12-3 or TRBV12-4 to TRBJ1-2, with 10 nucleotides matching TRBD1. The CDR3 sequence is 15 residues long. The V segment lost 5 bases and the J segment 5 bases; nucleotides outside the gene matches: 8. The CDR3 coding sequence is TGTGCCAGCAGTCAGATGACAGGGGGCGGATATGGCTACACCTTC. This encodes CASSQMTGGGYGYTF.

The chain recombines TRBV5-1 with TRBJ2-3; a possible D gene is TRBD2 (6 bases). CDR3 length: 15 amino acids. Germline V gene lookup returns CDR1 SGHRS and CDR2 YFSETQ. Trimming stripped 5 bases from V and 4 bases from J, with 17 bases between. This chain's CDR3 is CASRSLGGDADTQYF. CDR3 nucleotides: TGCGCCAGCAGGTCTCTAGGCGGGGACGCAGATACGCAGTATTTT.

This clonotype was counted at least ten times. The chain is built from TRBV7-9 and TRBJ2-7; 7 bases map to TRBD1. CDR1 and CDR2 from the germline V gene are SEHNR and FQNEAQ (reference sequence). The CDR3 contains 14 residues. Trimming at V came to 3 bases and at J to 5 bases, leaving 7 bases not matched to a gene. DNA for the CDR3: TGTGCCAGCAGCTTGCCGACAGGGCTAAACGAGCAGTACTTC. This gives the protein CASSLPTGLNEQYF.

On this clonotype: With a much larger clone just one base away, this may be a read error. The V call is TRBV2, the J call TRBJ2-7, with a weak D call TRBD1 (6 bases). The V end lost 1 base, the J end lost 0 bases, and 10 bases lay between the germline ends. The germline V gene encodes CDR1 SNHLY and CDR2 FYNNEI. CDR3 length: 15 amino acids. The CDR3 DNA is TGTGCCAGCAGTGAAGGTCGGGACACCTCCTACGAGCAGTACTTC. Protein product: CASSEGRDTSYEQYF. Looking up the rest from reference TRBV2 and TRBJ2-7 gives the full variable domain: EPEVTQTPSHQVTQMGQEVILRCVPISNHLYFYWYRQILGQKVEFLVSFYNNEISEKSEIFDDQFSVERPDGSNFTLKIRSTKLEDSAMYFCASSEGRDTSYEQYFGPGTRLTVT.

This clonotype was detected only a few times. The chain links TRBV12-3 or TRBV12-4 to TRBJ2-5; TRBD1 or TRBD2 may be the D gene (5 bases each). Trimming pared 5 bases from V and 2 bases from J, leaving 12 bases between. This CDR3 is built from 14 residues. The CDR3 reads CASSHRGRQETQYF. CDR3 coding DNA: TGTGCCAGCAGTCATCGGGGCAGACAAGAGACCCAGTACTTC.

This clonotype was picked up many times. V is TRBV6-2 or TRBV6-3 and J is TRBJ1-2, with D uncertain. The V gene's germline CDR1 is MNHEY and CDR2 SVGEGT. The V and J ends lost 2 bases and 8 bases respectively, with 9 bases between them. The CDR3 extends over 12 amino acids. CDR3 loop: CASSYRVQGYTF. The CDR3 region has the DNA TGTGCCAGCAGTTACAGGGTACAAGGCTACACCTTC.

This clonotype came up once. A much larger clone differs by one base, so this may be a read error. The chain links TRBV28 to TRBJ1-1; a possible D gene is TRBD1 (5 bases). Trimming removed 8 bases at V and 3 bases at J, with 10 bases between. The length of the CDR3 is 12 residues. The V gene's germline CDR1 is MDHEN and CDR2 SYDVKM. CDR3 coding DNA: TGTGCCAGCGGGGGGGGGGACACTGAAGCTTTCTTT. This sequence encodes CASGGGDTEAFF.

This clonotype was seen repeatedly, ten times or more. The chain uses TRBV3-1 and TRBJ2-7; D is ambiguous. This CDR3 comprises 11 residues. Trimming pared 5 bases from V and 1 base from J, leaving 3 bases between. Germline values: CDR1 LGHDT, CDR2 YNNKEL (reference sequence). CDR3 bases: TGTGCCAGCAGCTATTCCTACGAGCAGTACTTC. Translation: CASSYSYEQYF.

This clonotype was counted many times. J is TRBJ1-2 and V is TRBV28, with 9 bases identical to TRBD1. With 4 bases clipped from V and 9 bases from J, the junction kept 9 bases outside the gene matches. Germline CDR1 is MDHEN and CDR2 is SYDVKM. The CDR3 length is 14 residues. The CDR3: CASSSSGTGQSYTF. DNA for the CDR3: TGTGCCAGCAGTTCTTCCGGGACAGGGCAAAGCTACACCTTC.

The V and J genes are TRBV7-9 and TRBJ2-7, with 9 bases identical to TRBD1. Germline values: CDR1 SEHNR, CDR2 FQNEAQ (reference sequence). The CDR3 length is 15 residues. V shed 5 bases, J shed 3 bases, and the junction held 8 bases outside the gene matches. CDR3 coding DNA: TGTGCCAGCAGCCATGGGGACAGGGTAGTCTACGAGCAGTACTTC. It encodes CASSHGDRVVYEQYF.

This clonotype appeared a few times. V usage is TRBV20-1 and J usage is TRBJ1-2; no reliable D call. This CDR3 is 12 amino acids long. Germline V lookup: CDR1 DFQATT, CDR2 SNEGSKA (reference sequence). Trimming shortened V by 3 bases and J by 5 bases, and 10 bases separated the two germline ends. CDR3: CSASLKPYGYTF. In nucleotides, the CDR3 is TGCAGTGCTAGTCTCAAACCTTATGGCTACACCTTC.

At least ten counts were recorded for this clonotype. V and J are TRBV6-1 and TRBJ1-1, with D maybe TRBD1 (5 bases). The germline V and J ends were trimmed by 3 bases and 1 base, with 9 bases remaining between them. The germline gives CDR1 MNHNS, CDR2 SASEGT. CDR3 length: 14 amino acids. The CDR3 loop is CASSDGHTNTEAFF. The DNA of the CDR3 is TGTGCCAGCAGTGACGGACATACGAACACTGAAGCTTTCTTT.

This clonotype was observed at least ten times. CDR3 amino acids: CASSLTGASNQPQHF. CDR3 coding DNA: TGCGCCAGCAGCCTGACAGGGGCGAGCAATCAGCCCCAGCATTTT. The V call is TRBV5-1, the J call TRBJ1-5, with 8 bases that match TRBD1. The CDR3 is 15 residues long. Germline V gene lookup returns CDR1 SGHRS and CDR2 YFSETQ. Germline trimming cut 4 bases from V and 1 base from J; bases unmatched to any gene: 4.

This clonotype was seen only a few times. The chain has TRBV9 and TRBJ2-7, with 7 positions matching TRBD1. The germline V gene encodes CDR1 SGDLS and CDR2 YYNGEE. The CDR3 runs 15 residues. The V segment lost 0 bases and the J segment 5 bases; nucleotides outside the gene matches: 8. CDR3: CASSVDGTVGDEQYF. For the CDR3, the DNA is TGTGCCAGCAGCGTAGATGGGACAGTAGGTGACGAGCAGTACTTC.

Ten or more counts support this clonotype. This rearrangement joins TRBV11-2 to TRBJ2-4; the D is unclear. Deletions cut 3 bases from V and 8 bases from J, with 11 bases between. Germline CDR1 and CDR2: SGHAT and FQNNGV. This CDR3 spans 13 amino acids. The CDR3 nucleotides read TGTGCCAGCAGCTTGGCCCTATGGGACATTCAGTACTTC. Translation: CASSLALWDIQYF. Drawing the rest from reference TRBV11-2 and TRBJ2-4, the complete variable domain is EAGVAQSPRYKIIEKRQSVAFWCNPISGHATLYWYQQILGQGPKLLIQFQNNGVVDDSQLPKDRFSAERLKGVDSTLKIQPAKLEDSAVYLCASSLALWDIQYFGAGTRLSVL.